This T cell receptor beta chain was recovered during a study of cytomegalovirus exposure and HLA in healthy donors. Both 60 Vbeta primers and 13 Jbeta primers went into the PCR. Generated by immunoSEQ multiplex PCR, the TCRdb table keeps only in-frame clones and is missing some. The repertoire holds 120,000 to 150,000 clones, with 70% to 85% as singletons. The CDR3 has 15 residues. Germline CDR1 is MNHEY and CDR2 is SMNVEV (reference sequence). Trimming took 3 bases from V and 5 from J, leaving 15 bases between them. This receptor was identified in a man in his forties or fifties in good health and CMV-seronegative. The sample consisted of PBMCs. The chain carries TRBV27 and TRBJ2-3, with D possibly being TRBD1 (6 bases). This chain's CDR3 is CASSFLTGRGDTQYF. CDR3 nucleotide sequence: TGTGCCAGCAGTTTCTTGACAGGACGAGGAGATACGCAGTATTTT.